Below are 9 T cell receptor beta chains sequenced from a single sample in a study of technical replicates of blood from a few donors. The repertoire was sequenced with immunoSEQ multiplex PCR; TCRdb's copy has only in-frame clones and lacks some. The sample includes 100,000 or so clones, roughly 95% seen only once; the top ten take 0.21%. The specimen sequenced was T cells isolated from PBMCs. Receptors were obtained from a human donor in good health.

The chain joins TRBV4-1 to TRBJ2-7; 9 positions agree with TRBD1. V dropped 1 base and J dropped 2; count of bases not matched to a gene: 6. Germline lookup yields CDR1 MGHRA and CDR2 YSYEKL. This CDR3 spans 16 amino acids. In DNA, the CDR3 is TGCGCCAGCAGCCAAGCCGACAGGGGGATCGCCTACGAGCAGTACTTC. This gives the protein CASSQADRGIAYEQYF.

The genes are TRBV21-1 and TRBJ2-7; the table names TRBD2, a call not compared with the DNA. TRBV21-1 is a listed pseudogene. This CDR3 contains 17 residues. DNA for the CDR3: TGTGCCAGCAGCAAATATTTAAGGAACGGGATCTCCTACGAGCAGTACTTC. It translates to CASSKYLRNGISYEQYF.

Written as DNA, the CDR3 is TGTGCCAGTAGACTAGCGGCTATCACAGATACGCAGTATTTT. Amino acids: CASRLAAITDTQYF. The chain has TRBV19 and TRBJ2-3; 8 bases match TRBD2. The CDR3 is 14 residues long. V dropped 6 bases and J dropped 2; count of bases not matched to a gene: 4. Germline V gives CDR1 LNHDA, CDR2 SQIVND (reference sequence).

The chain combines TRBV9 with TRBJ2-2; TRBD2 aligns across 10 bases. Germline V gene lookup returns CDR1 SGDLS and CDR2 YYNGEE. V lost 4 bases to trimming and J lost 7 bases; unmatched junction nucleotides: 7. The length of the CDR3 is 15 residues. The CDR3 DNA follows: TGTGCCAGCAGCTTCAGCGGGGGGGCGGTCGGGGAGCTGTTTTTT. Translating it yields CASSFSGGAVGELFF.

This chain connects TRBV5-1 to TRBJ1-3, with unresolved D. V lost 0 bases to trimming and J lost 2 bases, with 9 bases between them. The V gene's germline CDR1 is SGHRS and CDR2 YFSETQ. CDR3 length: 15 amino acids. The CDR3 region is CASSLAPGTGNTIYF. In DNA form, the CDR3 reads TGCGCCAGCAGCTTGGCCCCGGGGACTGGAAACACCATATATTTT.

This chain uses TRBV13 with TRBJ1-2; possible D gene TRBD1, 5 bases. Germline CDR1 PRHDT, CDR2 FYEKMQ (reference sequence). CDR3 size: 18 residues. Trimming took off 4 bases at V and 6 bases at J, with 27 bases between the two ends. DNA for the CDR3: TGTGCCAGCAGCTCCCCAATAGGCCAGGGACTCTTCTATCATGGCTACACCTTC. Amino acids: CASSSPIGQGLFYHGYTF. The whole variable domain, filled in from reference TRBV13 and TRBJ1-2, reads AAGVIQSPRHLIKEKRETATLKCYPIPRHDTVYWYQQGPGQDPQFLISFYEKMQSDKGSIPDRFSAQQFSDYHSELNMSSLELGDSALYFCASSSPIGQGLFYHGYTFGSGTRLTVV.

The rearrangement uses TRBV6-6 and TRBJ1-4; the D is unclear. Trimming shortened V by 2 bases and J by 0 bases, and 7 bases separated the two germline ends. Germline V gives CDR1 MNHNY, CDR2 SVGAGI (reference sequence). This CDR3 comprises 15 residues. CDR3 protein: CASSYSGSTNEKLFF. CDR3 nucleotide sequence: TGTGCCAGCAGTTACAGTGGCTCAACTAATGAAAAACTGTTTTTT.

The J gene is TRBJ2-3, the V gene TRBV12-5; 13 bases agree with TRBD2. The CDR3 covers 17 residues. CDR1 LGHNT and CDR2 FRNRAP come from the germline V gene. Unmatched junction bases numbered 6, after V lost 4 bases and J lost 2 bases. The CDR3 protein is CASGSGLAGISTDTQYF. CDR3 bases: TGTGCTAGTGGTTCGGGACTAGCGGGGATCTCCACAGATACGCAGTATTTT.

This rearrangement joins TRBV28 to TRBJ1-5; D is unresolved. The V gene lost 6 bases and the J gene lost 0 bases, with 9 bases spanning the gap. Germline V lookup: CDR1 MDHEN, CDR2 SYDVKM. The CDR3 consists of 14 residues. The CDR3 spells CASRRLYSNQPQHF. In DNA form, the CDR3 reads TGTGCCAGCAGGCGACTGTATAGCAATCAGCCCCAGCATTTT.